This T cell receptor beta chain came from a study of shared clonotypes between healthy human individuals. For sorted subsets, approximately 0.2 ug DNA per replicate equaled about 31,000 T cell genomes. The assay was immunoSEQ multiplex PCR, and TCRdb's table has in-frame clones only and misses some. The sample lists more than 1,200,000 clones, just under 99% occurring once. V was cut by 6 bases and J by 0 bases, with 6 bases left in between. Germline V gene lookup returns CDR1 MNHEY and CDR2 SMNVEV (reference sequence). The CDR3 sequence is 13 residues long. Comment on this clone: Its antigen is currently unknown.

Study outcomes and limitations: Clonotype sharing across a few donors was observed for around 4.5% of naive CD4 clonotypes.

V and J are TRBV27 and TRBJ1-3; D unclear. The specimen sequenced was naive CD4+ T cells sorted from blood. Documented subset: CD45RA+ positively selected. The receptor comes from a man younger than 45 in good health. This chain's CDR3 is CASSKSSGNTIYF. As DNA, the CDR3 is TGTGCCAGCAGCAAGAGCTCTGGAAACACCATATATTTT.